This TCR beta chain was obtained from a study of Graves' ophthalmopathy and Graves' hyperthyroidism. Study background: Peripheral blood was gathered at first diagnosis, ahead of any treatment whatsoever.

The CDR3 contains 15 residues. V lost 6 bases and J 6 bases, leaving 20 bases between the germline ends. Germline V gives CDR1 SNHLY, CDR2 FYNNEI. Study-wide results and caveats: Most thyroid-expanded clonotypes exceeding 0.001 frequency were also found in blood.

A follow-up of 18 months without ophthalmopathy meant that hyperthyroidism was stable. Exclusion applied to patients with other autoimmune diseases, uncontrolled infections, pregnancy or lactation. This clonotype is deemed medium-sized (0.01 to 0.1%). Its target is unknown. The authors amplified TCR beta CDR3 regions, and they did so from RNA transcripts for repertoire sequencing. The first-round RT-PCR employed HTBI primers together with the Qiagen OneStep RT-PCR kit. A multiplex PCR was then performed as the second round. MiXCR was run by TCRdb on the multiplex PCR reads, yielding one entry per CDR3 protein. The sample has about 39,000 distinct CDR3 sequences, 45% to 55% seen once; the top ten hold approximately 30%.

This receptor was obtained from an adult woman with stable Graves' hyperthyroidism. The V call is TRBV2, the J call TRBJ1-2; D is undetermined. Material: peripheral blood. CDR3 sequence reads: CASSDPAAGGDGYTF. The CDR3 DNA follows: TGTGCCAGCAGCGACCCCGCCGCGGGCGGTGATGGCTACACCTTC.